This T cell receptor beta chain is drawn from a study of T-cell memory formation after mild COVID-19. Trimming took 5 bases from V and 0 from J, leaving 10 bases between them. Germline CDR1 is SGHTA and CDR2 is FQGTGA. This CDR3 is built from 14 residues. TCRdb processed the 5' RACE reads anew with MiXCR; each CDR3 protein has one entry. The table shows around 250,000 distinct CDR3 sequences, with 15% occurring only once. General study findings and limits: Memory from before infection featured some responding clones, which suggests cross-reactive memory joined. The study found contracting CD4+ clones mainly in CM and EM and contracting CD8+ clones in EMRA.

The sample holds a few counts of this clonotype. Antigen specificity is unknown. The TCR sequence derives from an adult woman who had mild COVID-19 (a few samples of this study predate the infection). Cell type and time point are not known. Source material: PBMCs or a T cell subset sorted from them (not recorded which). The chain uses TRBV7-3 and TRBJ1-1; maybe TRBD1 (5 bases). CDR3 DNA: TGTGCCAGCAGCGCACAGGCGATGAACACTGAAGCTTTCTTT. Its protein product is CASSAQAMNTEAFF.